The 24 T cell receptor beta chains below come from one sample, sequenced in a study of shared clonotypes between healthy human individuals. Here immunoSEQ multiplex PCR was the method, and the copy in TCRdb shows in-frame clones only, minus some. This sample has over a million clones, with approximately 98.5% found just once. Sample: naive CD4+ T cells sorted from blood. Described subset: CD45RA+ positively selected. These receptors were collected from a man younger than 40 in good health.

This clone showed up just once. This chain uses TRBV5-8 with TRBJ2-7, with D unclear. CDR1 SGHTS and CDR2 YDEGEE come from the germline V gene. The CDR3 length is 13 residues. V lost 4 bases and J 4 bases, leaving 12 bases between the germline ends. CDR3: CASSRAKSYEQYF. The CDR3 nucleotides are TGTGCCAGCAGCCGGGCCAAATCTTACGAGCAGTACTTC.

For the CDR3, the DNA is TGTGCCAGCAGTTTTGAGGACAGGAGGAATGAAAAACTGTTTTTT. It is translated as CASSFEDRRNEKLFF. The chain links TRBV28 to TRBJ1-4; TRBD1 matches at 7 bases. With V trimmed by 3 bases and J by 5 bases, 6 bases remained unmatched. The CDR3 extends over 15 amino acids. Germline V CDR1 and CDR2: MDHEN, SYDVKM.

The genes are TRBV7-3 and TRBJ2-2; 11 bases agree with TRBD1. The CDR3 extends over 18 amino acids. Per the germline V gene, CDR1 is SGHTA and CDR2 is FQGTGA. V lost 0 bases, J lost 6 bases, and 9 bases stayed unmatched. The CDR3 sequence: CASSLTSRTGGASGELFF. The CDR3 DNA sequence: TGTGCCAGCAGCTTAACGTCTCGGACAGGGGGCGCTTCCGGGGAGCTGTTTTTT. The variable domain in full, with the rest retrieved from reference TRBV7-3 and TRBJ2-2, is GAGVSQTPSNKVTEKGKYVELRCDPISGHTALYWYRQSLGQGPEFLIYFQGTGAADDSGLPNDRFFAVRPEGSVSTLKIQRTERGDSAVYLCASSLTSRTGGASGELFFGEGSRLTVL.

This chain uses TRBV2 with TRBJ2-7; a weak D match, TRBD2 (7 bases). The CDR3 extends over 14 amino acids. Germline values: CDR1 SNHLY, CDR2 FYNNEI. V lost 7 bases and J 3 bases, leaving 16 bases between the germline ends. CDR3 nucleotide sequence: TGTGCCAGCACCCCTGAGGGGGACTACTACGAGCAGTACTTC. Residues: CASTPEGDYYEQYF.

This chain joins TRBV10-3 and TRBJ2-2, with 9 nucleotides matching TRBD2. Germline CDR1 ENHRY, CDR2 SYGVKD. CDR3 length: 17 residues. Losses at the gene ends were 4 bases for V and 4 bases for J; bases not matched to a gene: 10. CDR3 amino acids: CAISGGTSIKGTGELFF. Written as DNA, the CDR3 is TGTGCCATCAGTGGTGGGACTAGCATAAAGGGCACCGGGGAGCTGTTTTTT.

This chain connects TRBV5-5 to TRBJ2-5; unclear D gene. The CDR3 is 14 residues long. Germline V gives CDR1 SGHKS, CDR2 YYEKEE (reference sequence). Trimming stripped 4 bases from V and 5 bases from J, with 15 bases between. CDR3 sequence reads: CASSLGTFGETQYF. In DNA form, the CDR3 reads TGTGCCAGCAGCCTCGGCACCTTCGGGGAGACCCAGTACTTC.

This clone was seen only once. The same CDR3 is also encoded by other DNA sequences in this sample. CDR3 residues: CASSTGVGQPQHF. The CDR3, as DNA: TGCGCCAGCAGCACAGGGGTCGGGCAGCCCCAGCATTTT. The chain is built from TRBV10-1 and TRBJ1-5; 7 nucleotides align to TRBD1. Germline-derived CDR1 and CDR2 are WNHNN and SYGVQD (reference sequence). V shed 6 bases, J shed 7 bases, and the junction held 6 bases outside the gene matches. The CDR3 extends over 13 amino acids.

In DNA form, the CDR3 reads TGTGCCAGTGGACAGGATCTCAGCAATGAGCAGTTCTTC. Its translation: CASGQDLSNEQFF. This sequence joins TRBV2 and TRBJ2-1; 7 nucleotides line up with TRBD1. Per germline, CDR1 SNHLY and CDR2 FYNNEI. The length of the CDR3 is 13 residues. Germline trimming cut 9 bases from V and 6 bases from J; bases unmatched to any gene: 8. Combining the CDR3 with reference TRBV2 and TRBJ2-1 gives the whole variable domain EPEVTQTPSHQVTQMGQEVILRCVPISNHLYFYWYRQILGQKVEFLVSFYNNEISEKSEIFDDQFSVERPDGSNFTLKIRSTKLEDSAMYFCASGQDLSNEQFFGPGTRLTVL.

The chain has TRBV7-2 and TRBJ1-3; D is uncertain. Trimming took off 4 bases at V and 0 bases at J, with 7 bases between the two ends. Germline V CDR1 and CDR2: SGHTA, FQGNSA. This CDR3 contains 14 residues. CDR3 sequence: CASSSDPSGNTIYF. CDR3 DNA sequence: TGTGCCAGCAGCTCCGATCCCTCTGGAAACACCATATATTTT.

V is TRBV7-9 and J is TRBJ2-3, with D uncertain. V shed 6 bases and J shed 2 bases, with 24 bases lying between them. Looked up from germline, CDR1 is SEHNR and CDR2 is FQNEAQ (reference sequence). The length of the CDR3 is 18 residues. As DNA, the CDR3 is TGTGCCAGCAGACGATTCCCGGGCCCGCCAAGAACCACAGATACGCAGTATTTT. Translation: CASRRFPGPPRTTDTQYF. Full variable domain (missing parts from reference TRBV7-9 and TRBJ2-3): DTGVSQNPRHKITKRGQNVTFRCDPISEHNRLYWYRQTLGQGPEFLTYFQNEAQLEKSRLLSDRFSAERPKGSFSTLEIQRTEQGDSAMYLCASRRFPGPPRTTDTQYFGPGTRLTVL.

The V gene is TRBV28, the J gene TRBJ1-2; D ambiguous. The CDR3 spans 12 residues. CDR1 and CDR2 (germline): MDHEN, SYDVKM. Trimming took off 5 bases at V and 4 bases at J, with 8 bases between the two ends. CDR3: CASSPSFYGYTF. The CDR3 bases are TGTGCCAGCAGTCCCTCGTTCTATGGCTACACCTTC.

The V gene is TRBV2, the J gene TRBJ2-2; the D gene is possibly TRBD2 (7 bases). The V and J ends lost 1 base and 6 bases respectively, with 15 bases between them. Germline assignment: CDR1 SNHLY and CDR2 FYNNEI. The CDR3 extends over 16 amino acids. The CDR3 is CASSEVRGRAAGELFF. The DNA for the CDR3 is TGTGCCAGCAGTGAAGTAAGGGGGAGGGCCGCCGGGGAGCTGTTTTTT.

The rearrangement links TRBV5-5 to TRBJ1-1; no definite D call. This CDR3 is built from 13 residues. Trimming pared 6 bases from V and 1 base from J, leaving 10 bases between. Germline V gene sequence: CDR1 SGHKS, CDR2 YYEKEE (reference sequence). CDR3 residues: CASIRLQNTEAFF. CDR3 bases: TGTGCCAGCATCCGATTACAGAACACTGAAGCTTTCTTT.

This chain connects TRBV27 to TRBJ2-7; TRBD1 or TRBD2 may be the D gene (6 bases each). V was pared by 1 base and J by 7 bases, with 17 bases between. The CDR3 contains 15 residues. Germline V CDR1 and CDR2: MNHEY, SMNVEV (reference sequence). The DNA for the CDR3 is TGTGCCAGCAGTTTATTAACAGGGCCGGCGGGGGAGCAGTACTTC. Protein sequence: CASSLLTGPAGEQYF.

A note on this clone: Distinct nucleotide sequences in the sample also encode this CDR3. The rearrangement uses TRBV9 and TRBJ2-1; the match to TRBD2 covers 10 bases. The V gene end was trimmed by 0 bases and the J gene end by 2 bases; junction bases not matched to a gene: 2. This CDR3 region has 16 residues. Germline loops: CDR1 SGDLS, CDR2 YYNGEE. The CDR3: CASSVVAGGPYNEQFF. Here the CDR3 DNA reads TGTGCCAGCAGCGTAGTAGCGGGAGGTCCCTACAATGAGCAGTTCTTC.

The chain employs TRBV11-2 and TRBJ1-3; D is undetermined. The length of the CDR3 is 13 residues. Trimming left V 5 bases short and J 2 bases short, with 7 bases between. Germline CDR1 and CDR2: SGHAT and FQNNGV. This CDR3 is CASSPRPGNTIYF. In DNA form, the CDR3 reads TGTGCCAGCAGCCCCCGACCTGGAAACACCATATATTTT.

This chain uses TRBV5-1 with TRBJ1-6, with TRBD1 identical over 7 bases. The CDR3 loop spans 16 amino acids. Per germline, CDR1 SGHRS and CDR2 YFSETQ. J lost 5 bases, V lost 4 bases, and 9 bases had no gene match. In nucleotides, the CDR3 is TGCGCCAGCAGCCCGGAAGGGACAGATAATAATTCACCCCTCCACTTT. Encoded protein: CASSPEGTDNNSPLHF. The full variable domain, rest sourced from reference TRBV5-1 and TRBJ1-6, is KAGVTQTPRYLIKTRGQQVTLSCSPISGHRSVSWYQQTPGQGLQFLFEYFSETQRNKGNFPGRFSGRQFSNSRSEMNVSTLELGDSALYLCASSPEGTDNNSPLHFGNGTRLTVT.

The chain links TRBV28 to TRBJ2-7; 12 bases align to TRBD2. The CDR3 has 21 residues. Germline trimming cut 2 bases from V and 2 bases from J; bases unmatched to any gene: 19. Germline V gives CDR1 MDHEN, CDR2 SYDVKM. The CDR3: CASSLMGGGLAGKQVAYEQYF. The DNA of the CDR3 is TGTGCCAGCAGTTTAATGGGTGGAGGACTAGCGGGGAAGCAGGTGGCCTACGAGCAGTACTTC.

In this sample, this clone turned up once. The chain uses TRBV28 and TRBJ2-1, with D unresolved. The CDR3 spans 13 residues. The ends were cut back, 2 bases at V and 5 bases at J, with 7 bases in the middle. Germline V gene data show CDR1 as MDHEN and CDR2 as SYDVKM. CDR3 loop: CASSLPHDNEQFF. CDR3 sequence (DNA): TGTGCCAGCAGTTTACCCCACGACAATGAGCAGTTCTTC.

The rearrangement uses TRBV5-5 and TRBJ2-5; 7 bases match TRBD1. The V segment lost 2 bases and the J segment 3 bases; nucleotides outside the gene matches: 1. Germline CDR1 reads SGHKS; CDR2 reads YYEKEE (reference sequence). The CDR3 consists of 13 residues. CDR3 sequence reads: CASSFDREETQYF. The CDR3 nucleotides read TGTGCCAGCAGCTTTGACAGGGAAGAGACCCAGTACTTC.

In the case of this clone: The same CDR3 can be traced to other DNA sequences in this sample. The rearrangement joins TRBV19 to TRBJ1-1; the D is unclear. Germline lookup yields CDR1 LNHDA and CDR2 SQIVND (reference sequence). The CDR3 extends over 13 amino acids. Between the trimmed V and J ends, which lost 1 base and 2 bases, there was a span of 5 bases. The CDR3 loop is CASSIARNTEAFF. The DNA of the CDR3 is TGTGCCAGTAGTATAGCCAGAAACACTGAAGCTTTCTTT.

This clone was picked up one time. The CDR3 is CASTISGRVYNEQFF. The CDR3 DNA is TGTGCCAGCACCATCTCGGGACGGGTTTACAATGAGCAGTTCTTC. J is TRBJ2-1 and V is TRBV7-2, with D tentatively TRBD1 or TRBD2 (5 bases each). Per the germline V gene, CDR1 is SGHTA and CDR2 is FQGNSA. V was pared by 7 bases and J by 4 bases, with 17 bases between. This CDR3 comprises 15 residues. The whole variable domain, remainder taken from reference TRBV7-2 and TRBJ2-1, is GAGVSQSPSNKVTEKGKDVELRCDPISGHTALYWYRQSLGQGLEFLIYFQGNSAPDKSGLPSDRFSAERTGGSVSTLTIQRTQQEDSAVYLCASTISGRVYNEQFFGPGTRLTVL.

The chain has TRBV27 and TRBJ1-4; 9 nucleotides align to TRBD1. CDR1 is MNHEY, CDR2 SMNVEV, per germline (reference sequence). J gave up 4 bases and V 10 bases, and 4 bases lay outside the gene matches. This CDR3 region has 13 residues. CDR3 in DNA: TGTGCCACCCCGACAGGGGGTAATGAAAAACTGTTTTTT. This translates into CATPTGGNEKLFF.

CDR3 in amino acids: CASSFRRREGSSYEQYF. The CDR3, as DNA: TGTGCCAGCAGTTTCCGTCGGCGGGAGGGGAGCTCCTACGAGCAGTACTTC. The chain has TRBV27 and TRBJ2-7, with 9 bases aligning to TRBD2. Germline lookup yields CDR1 MNHEY and CDR2 SMNVEV (reference sequence). The CDR3 length is 17 residues. With V trimmed by 3 bases and J by 0 bases, 9 bases remained unmatched.